Described below is a single TCR beta chain sequence and its context. After removal of 4 bases from V and 5 bases from J, the junction contained 6 bases not matched to a gene. Germline assignment: CDR1 SGHRS and CDR2 YFSETQ. This CDR3 comprises 14 residues. These data originate in a study of T cell responses to AZD1222 COVID-19 vaccine. Assay: immunoSEQ multiplex PCR; the TCRdb copy retains only in-frame clones and omits some. Found here are about 180,000 clones, about nine tenths of them singletons; the top ten hold around 2%. The material sequenced was peripheral blood, taken 28 days after the second AZD1222 dose. The gene calls are TRBV5-1 and TRBJ2-3, with TRBD1 matching 8 bases. This receptor was obtained from an adult who received the AZD1222 COVID-19 vaccine. The CDR3: CASSPTGVEDTQYF. The CDR3, as DNA: TGCGCCAGCAGCCCGACAGGGGTGGAAGATACGCAGTATTTT.